Following are 19 T cell receptor beta chains from one sample sequenced in a study of identical twins (dated by TCRdb to the mid-2010s). The protocol used for the library was 5' RACE. Sequenced on an Illumina HiSeq 2000. TCRdb ran its own pipeline on the public reads, namely fastp trimming at Q25 and MiXCR clone calling, and kept in-frame beta chains. Each record represents a unique CDR3 protein, reported with the most common genes and DNA among its rows. This sample holds roughly 720,000 distinct CDR3 sequences; roughly 18% were observed only once. Around 13% of the sample comes from the top ten. The same data also went into a second study, on T cells expressing NK-cell markers.

Sequencing input: PBMCs. The receptors here all came from a woman aged 18-35 years in good health.

This clonotype came up a few times. The gene calls are TRBV6-4 and TRBJ2-1, with D possibly matching TRBD1 (9 bases). CDR1 is MRHNA and CDR2 is SNTAGT in the germline V gene. CDR3 length equals 14 residues. Trimming took off 5 bases at V and 7 bases at J, with 15 bases between the two ends. The chain's CDR3 is CASSSGGQGNEQFF. The CDR3 nucleotides read TGTGCCAGCAGTAGCGGGGGACAGGGTAATGAGCAGTTCTTC.

This clonotype was detected only a few times. V usage is TRBV6-1 and J usage is TRBJ1-1; D gene unclear. CDR3 length equals 14 residues. Looked up from germline, CDR1 is MNHNS and CDR2 is SASEGT. V lost 1 base, J lost 5 bases, and 11 bases lay in between. For the CDR3, the DNA is TGTGCCAGCAGTGAAGGGACTGGTCGGACTGAAGCTTTCTTT. Protein product: CASSEGTGRTEAFF.

This clonotype was detected a few times. The chain employs TRBV29-1 and TRBJ1-1; D possibly corresponds to TRBD1 (5 bases). The CDR3 has 12 residues. V was pared by 7 bases and J by 1 base, with 10 bases between. Germline CDR1 and CDR2: SQVTM and ANQGSEA. The CDR3 spells CSGGRENTEAFF. In DNA form, the CDR3 reads TGCAGCGGGGGCAGGGAGAACACTGAAGCTTTCTTT.

In this sample, this clonotype turned up a few times. The V gene is TRBV4-3, the J gene TRBJ2-5; 7 positions agree with TRBD2. The ends lost 4 bases at V and 4 bases at J; junction bases unmatched: 12. Germline assignment: CDR1 LGHNA and CDR2 YSLEER. CDR3 size: 16 residues. CDR3: CASSPGLGGVGETQYF. CDR3 DNA: TGCGCCAGCAGCCCCGGACTAGGCGGGGTTGGAGAGACCCAGTACTTC.

The chain joins TRBV7-2 to TRBJ2-7, with 9 bases identical to TRBD2. V was clipped by 5 bases and J by 1 base; unmatched bases: 9. CDR1 and CDR2 (germline): SGHTA, FQGNSA. The CDR3 is 16 amino acids. For the CDR3, the DNA is TGTGCCAGCAGCAAACTTAGCGGGGGCCCTTCCTACGAGCAGTACTTC. This encodes CASSKLSGGPSYEQYF.

This clonotype was picked up many times. The rearrangement joins TRBV7-6 to TRBJ2-5, with 13 positions matching TRBD2. The V gene end was trimmed by 6 bases and the J gene end by 2 bases; junction bases not matched to a gene: 3. The CDR3 consists of 15 residues. The germline V gene has CDR1 SGHVS and CDR2 FNYEAQ. Here the CDR3 DNA reads TGTGCCAGCAGGGGACTAGCGGGGCAACAAGAGACCCAGTACTTC. Translating it yields CASRGLAGQQETQYF.

The table lists this clonotype with a few counts. The chain employs TRBV20-1 and TRBJ1-1; perhaps TRBD1 as D (6 bases). The CDR3 is 14 amino acids. Trimming shortened V by 0 bases and J by 2 bases, and 10 bases separated the two germline ends. Germline assignment: CDR1 DFQATT and CDR2 SNEGSKA (reference sequence). CDR3 sequence reads: CSARDQGTNTEAFF. DNA for the CDR3: TGCAGTGCTAGAGACCAGGGGACCAACACTGAAGCTTTCTTT.

The chain links TRBV5-1 to TRBJ2-5; D not certain. Per germline, CDR1 SGHRS and CDR2 YFSETQ. Trimming left V 1 base short and J 5 bases short, with 12 bases between. The CDR3 covers 14 residues. In DNA, the CDR3 is TGCGCCAGCAGCTTGAGACCGGGTCAGGAGACCCAGTACTTC. It translates to CASSLRPGQETQYF.

The rearrangement joins TRBV10-3 to TRBJ1-1; 9 bases are shared with TRBD1. CDR1 is ENHRY, CDR2 SYGVKD, per germline. J was trimmed by 6 bases and V by 7 bases; bases with no gene match: 12. The CDR3 totals 15 residues. In nucleotides, the CDR3 is TGTGCCATCACCATCCGGACAGGGGCTGCGGCTGAAGCTTTCTTT. Its translation: CAITIRTGAAAEAFF.

CDR3 bases: TGCAGTGCCGACCCAGACAGGACTACTGAAGCTTTCTTT. Translation gives CSADPDRTTEAFF. This chain uses TRBV20-1 with TRBJ1-1; TRBD1 might be the D (6 bases). Germline V gene sequence: CDR1 DFQATT, CDR2 SNEGSKA (reference sequence). V lost 6 bases and J 5 bases, leaving 16 bases between the germline ends. The CDR3 spans 13 residues.

In its sample, this clonotype was seen a few times. The chain is built from TRBV12-3 or TRBV12-4 and TRBJ2-1; D uncertain. This CDR3 comprises 11 residues. V lost 6 bases and J lost 8, with 8 bases in between. For the CDR3, the DNA is TGTGCCAGCAGGCGCGACTATGAGCAGTTCTTC. It encodes CASRRDYEQFF.

The chain joins TRBV29-1 to TRBJ2-3; 10 bases align to TRBD2. Germline CDR1 SQVTM, CDR2 ANQGSEA. CDR3 length equals 15 residues. The V segment lost 6 bases and the J segment 3 bases; nucleotides outside the gene matches: 9. The CDR3 region is CSVLPSGGATDTQYF. In DNA, the CDR3 is TGCAGCGTCCTACCGAGCGGGGGGGCGACAGATACGCAGTATTTT.

This clonotype turned up a few times. The rearrangement uses TRBV4-2 and TRBJ2-5; D possibly corresponds to TRBD2 (6 bases). V lost 0 bases and J lost 0, with 17 bases in between. This CDR3 is 18 amino acids long. Germline-derived CDR1 and CDR2 are LGHNA and YNFKEQ. CDR3 coding DNA: TGTGCCAGCAGCCAAGATTCCGGAGGGGCCACGTACCAAGAGACCCAGTACTTC. Its protein is CASSQDSGGATYQETQYF.

This clonotype was observed a handful of times. The chain has TRBV10-3 and TRBJ2-7; D is perhaps TRBD2 (6 bases). Trimming removed 4 bases from V and 2 bases from J, with 18 bases in between. Looked up from germline, CDR1 is ENHRY and CDR2 is SYGVKD. This CDR3 region has 16 residues. In DNA, the CDR3 is TGTGCCATCAGTGGAGGAGCGAGTAGCGGACCCTACGAGCAGTACTTC. As protein: CAISGGASSGPYEQYF.

The table lists this clonotype with a count of one. The V gene is TRBV27, the J gene TRBJ2-5; perhaps D is TRBD1 or TRBD2 (5 bases each). Germline V gene lookup returns CDR1 MNHEY and CDR2 SMNVEV (reference sequence). The CDR3 is made up of 11 amino acids. Trimming cost V 10 bases and J 7 bases, with 13 bases left between them. The CDR3 is CATRLRGTQYF. CDR3 nucleotides: TGTGCCACGCGCTTGAGGGGGACCCAGTACTTC.

The V call is TRBV11-3, the J call TRBJ2-1, with D possibly matching TRBD2 (5 bases). The V end was cut by 5 bases, the J end by 8 bases, with 25 bases between. The germline V gene encodes CDR1 SGHNT and CDR2 YENEEA. This CDR3 has 17 residues. The CDR3 nucleotides read TGTGCCAGCAGCCCAGATGGCGGGTTTGGGAAGCTCGATGAGCAGTTCTTC. Translating it yields CASSPDGGFGKLDEQFF.

This clonotype was seen more than once but under ten times. The chain uses TRBV6-4 and TRBJ2-1; 9 bases match TRBD2. Germline trimming cut 7 bases from V and 3 bases from J; bases unmatched to any gene: 7. Germline values: CDR1 MRHNA, CDR2 SNTAGT. The CDR3 loop spans 15 amino acids. The CDR3 DNA is TGTGCCAGCACGCCTTCAGCGGGAGGCTACAATGAGCAGTTCTTC. Its translation is CASTPSAGGYNEQFF.

This clonotype was recorded a few times. The rearrangement links TRBV12-3 or TRBV12-4 to TRBJ1-2, with D possibly being TRBD1 (5 bases). This CDR3 is 13 amino acids long. V was pared by 6 bases and J by 8 bases, with 16 bases between. CDR3 residues: CASRSQGPDGYTF. The CDR3 coding sequence is TGTGCCAGCAGATCTCAGGGCCCTGACGGCTACACCTTC.

The chain combines TRBV11-3 with TRBJ2-3; TRBD1 might be the D (6 bases). V lost 4 bases and J 4 bases, leaving 21 bases between the germline ends. Germline values: CDR1 SGHNT, CDR2 YENEEA. The CDR3 covers 17 residues. CDR3 region: CASSSIWASDRPDTQYF. CDR3 in DNA: TGTGCCAGCAGCTCGATTTGGGCCTCGGACAGACCAGATACGCAGTATTTT.